The clone carrying this TCR beta chain was detected ten times or more. Its antigen is not known. The naive CD8 libraries originated from between 20,000 and 1,000,000 sorted cells and drew on 10%, 30% or 50% RNA. Germline CDR1 is SQVTM and CDR2 is ANQGSEA. Trimming cost V 7 bases and J 3 bases; bases outside gene matches: 14. CDR3 length: 15 amino acids. The sample is drawn from a study of molecular identifiers for immune sequencing clone quantification. General study results and limits: Jurkat TCR RNA spiked in from one cell reportedly remained identifiable amid around 1 million naive cells. Effector cells kept over 98% of their molecules in clones above 20 RNA copies, while naive cells kept under 1% there.

Listed TCR primers and previously described methods were used for bulk TCR libraries. TCRdb ran MiXCR on the PCR reads and lists one entry per CDR3 protein. The sample lists over 550,000 distinct CDR3 sequences, over 25% seen once, with about 0.78% in the top ten. This chain joins TRBV29-1 and TRBJ2-5; 7 bases are a match to TRBD1. The origin of this receptor is a human donor in good health. Some libraries in this study had Jurkat cell RNA spiked in. The sequencing sample was made of naive CD8+ T cells from blood, with Jurkat cell RNA spiked in. Subset: FACS-sorted CD8+CD4-CCR7+CD45RA+ naive T cells. The CDR3 loop is CSAIYLATGKETQYF. CDR3 nucleotides: TGCAGCGCTATATATCTCGCGACAGGGAAAGAGACCCAGTACTTC.